The 21 T cell receptor beta chains below all came from one sample that was sequenced in a study of blood T cell repertoires in COVID-19 (dated by TCRdb to about 2020). Receptor amplification or capture employed the immunoSEQ multiplex PCR assay. TCRdb's version of the immuneACCESS table is confined to in-frame rearrangements and falls short of the full clone set. An unresolved V gene accounts for under half of the shortfall where checked; the remainder is of unknown origin. In all, the sample holds roughly 200,000 clones, and 75% to 90% of those were seen once. The ten largest clones capture about 4.7% of the sample. The sequenced sample was PBMCs or T cells enriched from blood (not recorded which). Receptors were obtained from a woman aged 30 to 39 who had been exposed to COVID-19.

This chain uses TRBV27 with TRBJ1-1; D call uncertain. The V end was cut by 2 bases, the J end by 3 bases, with 13 bases between. Germline CDR1 and CDR2: MNHEY and SMNVEV (reference sequence). The CDR3 length is 15 residues. CDR3 coding DNA: TGTGCCAGCAGTTTAGCGCCCTTGAGGTACACTGAAGCTTTCTTT. As protein: CASSLAPLRYTEAFF.

This rearrangement joins TRBV10-3 to TRBJ2-3; 8 nucleotides align to TRBD2. The germline V gene encodes CDR1 ENHRY and CDR2 SYGVKD. The CDR3 spans 15 residues. V lost 5 bases to trimming and J lost 2 bases; unmatched junction nucleotides: 6. The CDR3 region is CAISPLRGDTDTQYF. CDR3 nucleotide sequence: TGTGCCATCAGTCCCTTGCGGGGGGACACAGATACGCAGTATTTT.

The chain combines TRBV27 with TRBJ1-2, with no clear D. Trimming stripped 2 bases from V and 0 bases from J, with 4 bases between. The CDR3 has 13 amino acids. The germline CDR1 and CDR2 sequences are MNHEY and SMNVEV (reference sequence). The CDR3 reads CASSLRANYGYTF. DNA for the CDR3: TGTGCCAGCAGTTTACGCGCTAACTATGGCTACACCTTC.

This chain uses TRBV4-1 with TRBJ2-7; TRBD1 aligns across 7 bases. The CDR3 runs to 16 residues. Germline V gene data show CDR1 as MGHRA and CDR2 as YSYEKL. V lost 0 bases, J lost 4 bases, and 9 bases stayed unmatched. CDR3 nucleotides: TGCGCCAGCAGCCAAGACACAGGGGAATTAGGGTACGAGCAGTACTTC. Translated, it gives CASSQDTGELGYEQYF.

CDR3 residues: CASSALTGGGYEQYF. The CDR3 DNA reads as TGTGCCAGCAGCGCCCTGACAGGGGGAGGGTACGAGCAGTACTTC. The rearrangement links TRBV7-8 to TRBJ2-7; 9 bases align to TRBD1. With V trimmed by 5 bases and J by 4 bases, 9 bases remained unmatched. This CDR3 has 15 amino acids. The germline V gene has CDR1 SGHVS and CDR2 FQNEAQ.

The V and J genes are TRBV2 and TRBJ2-7; 11 nucleotides line up with TRBD1. V gave up 7 bases and J gave up 3 bases; unmatched junction bases: 5. Germline lookup yields CDR1 SNHLY and CDR2 FYNNEI. The CDR3 has 14 residues. DNA of the CDR3: TGTGCCAGCACCCCAGGGACAGGGGGCTACGAGCAGTACTTC. It specifies CASTPGTGGYEQYF.

J is TRBJ1-1 and V is TRBV5-1, with 7 nucleotides matching TRBD1. This CDR3 spans 12 amino acids. Germline trimming cut 4 bases from V and 7 bases from J; bases unmatched to any gene: 4. Germline CDR1 and CDR2: SGHRS and YFSETQ. The DNA of the CDR3 is TGCGCCAGCAGCGAACAGGGGAATGAAGCTTTCTTT. Translated: CASSEQGNEAFF.

This clone was seen just once. This sequence joins TRBV18 and TRBJ2-5, with D perhaps TRBD1 (7 bases). Germline CDR1 KGHSH, CDR2 LQKENI. This CDR3 region has 14 residues. Deletions cut 6 bases from V and 5 bases from J, with 16 bases between. CDR3 in amino acids: CASSLRGAQETQYF. CDR3 nucleotide sequence: TGTGCCAGCTCGCTCAGGGGGGCGCAGGAGACCCAGTACTTC.

The CDR3 DNA reads TGTGCCAGCAGTGACTTGCCGGGACAGGGTCTCTACGAGCAGTACTTC. It codes for CASSDLPGQGLYEQYF. The chain uses TRBV6-1 and TRBJ2-7; 9 positions match TRBD1. Germline CDR1 is MNHNS and CDR2 is SASEGT. Trimming cost V 3 bases and J 3 bases; bases outside gene matches: 9. This CDR3 region has 16 residues.

The chain couples TRBV19 to TRBJ1-5, with D tentatively TRBD1 (6 bases). There are 15 residues in the CDR3. V was cut by 6 bases and J by 0 bases, with 12 bases left in between. CDR1 LNHDA and CDR2 SQIVND come from the germline V gene (reference sequence). CDR3 nucleotide sequence: TGTGCCAGTAGCCCCGGGGGGGCTAGCAATCAGCCCCAGCATTTT. Its translation is CASSPGGASNQPQHF.

The chain uses TRBV10-3 and TRBJ2-1, with 7 bases matching TRBD2. The germline V gene encodes CDR1 ENHRY and CDR2 SYGVKD. J gave up 0 bases and V 10 bases, and 12 bases lay outside the gene matches. The CDR3 spans 16 residues. CDR3 DNA sequence: TGTGCCACAGCCCGCCTGGGGGGGAGCTCCTACAATGAGCAGTTCTTC. It codes for CATARLGGSSYNEQFF.

The chain combines TRBV24-1 with TRBJ2-3; no clear D. This CDR3 is 13 amino acids long. Trimming pared 6 bases from V and 7 bases from J, leaving 13 bases between. In germline, CDR1 is KGHDR, CDR2 SFDVKD. Written as DNA, the CDR3 is TGTGCCACCAGTCGCCTTATCTCTAATACGCAGTATTTT. This translates into CATSRLISNTQYF.

This clone was detected once. This CDR3 reads CASRTTSGGGETQYF. The CDR3 coding sequence is TGTGCCAGCAGGACGACATCCGGGGGGGGAGAGACCCAGTACTTC. The gene calls are TRBV6-5 and TRBJ2-5; 8 bases align to TRBD2. The V segment lost 6 bases and the J segment 4 bases; nucleotides outside the gene matches: 10. The CDR3 contains 15 residues. CDR1 and CDR2 from the germline V gene are MNHEY and SVGAGI.

V gene TRBV19 combines with J gene TRBJ1-2, with 8 bases matching TRBD1. The CDR3 totals 14 residues. The germline V gene encodes CDR1 LNHDA and CDR2 SQIVND (reference sequence). V gave up 5 bases and J gave up 4 bases; unmatched junction bases: 6. In DNA form, the CDR3 reads TGTGCCAGTAGTCCATCCCAGGGGGCCTATGGCTACACCTTC. This translates into CASSPSQGAYGYTF.

This chain uses TRBV11-3 with TRBJ1-6; a weak D match, TRBD1 (5 bases). Trimming took off 3 bases at V and 6 bases at J, with 12 bases between the two ends. This CDR3 spans 15 amino acids. Germline V gene lookup returns CDR1 SGHNT and CDR2 YENEEA. CDR3 bases: TGTGCCAGCAGCTTCAAGGCGGGGGGTAATTCACCCCTCCACTTT. It specifies CASSFKAGGNSPLHF.

This chain links TRBV19 with TRBJ2-7, with no clear D. This CDR3 has 14 amino acids. Germline CDR1 LNHDA, CDR2 SQIVND (reference sequence). V was cut by 6 bases and J by 2 bases, with 14 bases left in between. CDR3 DNA sequence: TGTGCCAGTAGGTCAGTGGCTTCCGCCTACGAGCAGTACTTC. The encoded protein is CASRSVASAYEQYF.

V usage is TRBV19 and J usage is TRBJ1-5; 8 bases agree with TRBD1. Germline CDR1 and CDR2: LNHDA and SQIVND (reference sequence). The V and J ends lost 0 bases and 1 base, in that order; junction bases with no gene match: 2. This CDR3 has 16 residues. In DNA form, the CDR3 reads TGTGCCAGTAGTATAGATGCAGGGGGCAGCAATCAGCCCCAGCATTTT. This encodes CASSIDAGGSNQPQHF.

J is TRBJ1-3 and V is TRBV12-5; TRBD1 agrees at 11 bases. J was trimmed by 0 bases and V by 5 bases; bases with no gene match: 3. Per the germline V gene, CDR1 is LGHNT and CDR2 is FRNRAP. The CDR3 contains 16 residues. DNA for the CDR3: TGTGCTAGTGGTCCAGGACAGGGGGCCTCTGGAAACACCATATATTTT. Residues: CASGPGQGASGNTIYF.

The V gene is TRBV3-1 (or the pseudogene TRBV3-2), the J gene TRBJ2-1; D is perhaps TRBD2 (5 bases). This CDR3 region has 15 residues. From germline, CDR1 is LGHDT and CDR2 YNNKEL (reference sequence). The ends were cut back, 4 bases at V and 4 bases at J, with 14 bases in the middle. CDR3 coding DNA: TGTGCCAGCAGCCTCCTGGCGGGCTTGTACAATGAGCAGTTCTTC. Its translation is CASSLLAGLYNEQFF.

The chain uses TRBV25-1 and TRBJ1-1; 9 nucleotides match TRBD1. With 2 bases clipped from V and 8 bases from J, the junction kept 6 bases outside the gene matches. CDR3 length: 14 amino acids. Germline V gene data show CDR1 as MGHDK and CDR2 as SYGVNS. The chain's CDR3 is CASSEPGTGTEAFF. The CDR3 region has the DNA TGTGCCAGCAGTGAACCCGGGACAGGGACCGAAGCTTTCTTT.

The chain joins TRBV2 to TRBJ2-1; TRBD2 aligns across 11 bases. J lost 4 bases, V lost 6 bases, and 5 bases had no gene match. The CDR3 spans 15 residues. Germline CDR1 reads SNHLY; CDR2 reads FYNNEI. The CDR3: CASRATSGAYNEQFF. In DNA form, the CDR3 reads TGTGCCAGCAGGGCGACTAGCGGGGCGTACAATGAGCAGTTCTTC.